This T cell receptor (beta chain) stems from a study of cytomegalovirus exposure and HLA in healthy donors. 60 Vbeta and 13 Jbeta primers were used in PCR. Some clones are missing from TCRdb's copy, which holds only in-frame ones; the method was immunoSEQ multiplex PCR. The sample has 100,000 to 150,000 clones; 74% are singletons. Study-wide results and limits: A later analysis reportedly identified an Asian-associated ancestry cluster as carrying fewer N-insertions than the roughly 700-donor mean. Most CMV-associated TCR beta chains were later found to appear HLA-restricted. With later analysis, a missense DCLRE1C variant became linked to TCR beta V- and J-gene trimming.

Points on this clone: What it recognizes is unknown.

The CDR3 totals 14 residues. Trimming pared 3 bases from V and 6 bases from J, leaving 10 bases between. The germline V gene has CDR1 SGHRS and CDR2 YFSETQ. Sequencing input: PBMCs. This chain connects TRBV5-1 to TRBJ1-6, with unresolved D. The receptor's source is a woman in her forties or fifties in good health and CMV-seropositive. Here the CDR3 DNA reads TGCGCCAGCAGCTCTCTCCAGTCTAATTCACCCCTCCACTTT. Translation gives CASSSLQSNSPLHF.